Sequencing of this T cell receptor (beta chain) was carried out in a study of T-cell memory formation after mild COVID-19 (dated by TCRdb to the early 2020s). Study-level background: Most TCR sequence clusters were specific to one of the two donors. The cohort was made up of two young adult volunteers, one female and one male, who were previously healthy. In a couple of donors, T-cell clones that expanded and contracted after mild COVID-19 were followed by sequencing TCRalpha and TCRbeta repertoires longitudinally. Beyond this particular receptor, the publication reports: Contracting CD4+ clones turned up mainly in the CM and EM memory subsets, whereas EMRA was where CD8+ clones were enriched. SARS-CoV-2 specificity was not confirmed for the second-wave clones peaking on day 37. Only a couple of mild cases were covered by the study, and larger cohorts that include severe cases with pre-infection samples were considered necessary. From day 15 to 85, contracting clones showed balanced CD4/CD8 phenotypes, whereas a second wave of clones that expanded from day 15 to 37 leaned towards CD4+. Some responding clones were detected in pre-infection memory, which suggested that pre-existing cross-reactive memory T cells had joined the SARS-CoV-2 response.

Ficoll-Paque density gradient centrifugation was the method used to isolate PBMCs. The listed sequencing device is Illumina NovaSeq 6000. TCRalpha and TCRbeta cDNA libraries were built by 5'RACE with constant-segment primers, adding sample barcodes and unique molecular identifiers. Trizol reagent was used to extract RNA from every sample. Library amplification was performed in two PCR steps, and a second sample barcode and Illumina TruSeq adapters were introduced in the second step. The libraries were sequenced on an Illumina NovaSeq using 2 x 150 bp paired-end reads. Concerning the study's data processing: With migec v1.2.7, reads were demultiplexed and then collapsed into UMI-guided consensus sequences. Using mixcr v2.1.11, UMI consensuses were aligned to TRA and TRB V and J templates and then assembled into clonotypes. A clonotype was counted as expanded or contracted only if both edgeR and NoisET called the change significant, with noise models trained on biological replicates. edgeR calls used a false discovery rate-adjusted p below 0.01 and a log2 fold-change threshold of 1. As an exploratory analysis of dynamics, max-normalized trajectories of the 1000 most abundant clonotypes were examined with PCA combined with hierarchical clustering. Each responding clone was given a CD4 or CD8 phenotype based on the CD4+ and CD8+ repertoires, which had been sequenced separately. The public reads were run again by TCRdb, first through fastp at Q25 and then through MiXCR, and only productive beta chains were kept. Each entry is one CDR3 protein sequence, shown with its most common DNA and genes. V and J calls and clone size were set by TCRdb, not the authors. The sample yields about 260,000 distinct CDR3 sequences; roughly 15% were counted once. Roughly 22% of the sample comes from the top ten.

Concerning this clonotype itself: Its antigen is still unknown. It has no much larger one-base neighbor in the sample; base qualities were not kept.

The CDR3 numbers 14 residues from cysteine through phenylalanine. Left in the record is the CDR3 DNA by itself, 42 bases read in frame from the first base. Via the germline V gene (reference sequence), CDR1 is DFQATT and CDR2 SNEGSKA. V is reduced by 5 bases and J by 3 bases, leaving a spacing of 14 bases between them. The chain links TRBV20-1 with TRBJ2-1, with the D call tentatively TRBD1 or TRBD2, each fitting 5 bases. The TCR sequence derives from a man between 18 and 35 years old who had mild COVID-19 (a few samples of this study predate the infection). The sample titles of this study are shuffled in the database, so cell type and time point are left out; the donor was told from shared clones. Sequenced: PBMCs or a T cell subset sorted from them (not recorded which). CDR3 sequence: CSAQPGALYNEQFF. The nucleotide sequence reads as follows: TGCAGTGCTCAACCCGGGGCACTCTACAATGAGCAGTTCTTC.